In this sample, the clone carrying this T cell receptor (beta chain) turned up a few times. Its target is unknown. Germline loops: CDR1 SGHDT, CDR2 YYEEEE. This CDR3 is built from 16 residues. The V gene lost 1 base and the J gene lost 2 bases, with 13 bases spanning the gap. The treatment was: oral pan-JAK inhibitor, 5-10 mg twice daily. This entry comes from a study of CD8+ T cells in alopecia areata. Overall study results and limits: With patients, TCR sharing proved less clear than in mice, a difference possibly related to HLA.

Extracted RNA was reverse transcribed, and the resulting cDNA served as sequencing template. TCRdb keeps only in-frame clones here, not all; method: immunoSEQ multiplex PCR. The sample contains just over 150,000 clones, 55% to 75% of which appear only once. This TCR was recovered from a human donor with alopecia areata. This specimen was CD4+ T cells sorted from blood, taken at week 4, from a patient treated with tofacitinib. The chain employs TRBV5-6 and TRBJ1-5; D not certain. The CDR3 protein is CASSLKGGMGNQPQHF. The CDR3 bases are TGTGCCAGCAGCTTGAAGGGAGGGATGGGCAATCAGCCCCAGCATTTT.